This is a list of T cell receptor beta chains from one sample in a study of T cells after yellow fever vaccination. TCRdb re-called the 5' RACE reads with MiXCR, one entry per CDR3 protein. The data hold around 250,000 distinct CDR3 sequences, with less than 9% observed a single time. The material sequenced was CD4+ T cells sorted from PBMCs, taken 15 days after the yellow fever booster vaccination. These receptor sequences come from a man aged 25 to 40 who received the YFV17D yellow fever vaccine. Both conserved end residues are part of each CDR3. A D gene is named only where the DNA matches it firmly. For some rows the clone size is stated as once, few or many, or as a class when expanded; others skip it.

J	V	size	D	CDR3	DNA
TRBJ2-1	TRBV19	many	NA	CASSIRVLAPYNEQFF	TGTGCCAGTAGTATAAGGGTACTCGCCCCCTACAATGAGCAGTTCTTC
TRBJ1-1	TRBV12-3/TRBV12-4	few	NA	CASSFGSQNTEAFF	TGTGCCAGCAGTTTTGGCAGCCAAAACACTGAAGCTTTCTTT
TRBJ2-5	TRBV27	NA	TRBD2	CASSPKAVPGGETQYF	TGTGCCAGCAGCCCCAAAGCGGTTCCCGGGGGGGAGACCCAGTACTTC
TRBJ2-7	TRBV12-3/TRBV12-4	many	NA	CASSSGESREQYF	TGTGCCAGCAGTTCGGGGGAGTCCCGCGAGCAGTACTTC
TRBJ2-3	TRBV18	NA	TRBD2	CASSPLLAGGASTDTQYF	TGTGCCAGCTCACCGCTACTAGCGGGGGGCGCTAGCACAGATACGCAGTATTTT
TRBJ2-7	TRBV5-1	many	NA	CASSLDFSYEQYF	TGCGCCAGCAGCTTGGACTTCTCCTACGAGCAGTACTTC
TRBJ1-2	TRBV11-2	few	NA	CASSSPDGTGYGYTF	TGTGCCAGCAGCTCGCCCGACGGTACAGGCTATGGCTACACCTTC
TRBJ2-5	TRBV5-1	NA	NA	CASSFVGQETQYF	TGCGCCAGCAGCTTCGTCGGGCAAGAGACCCAGTACTTC
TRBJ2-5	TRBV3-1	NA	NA	CASSLAGMKTQYF	TGTGCCAGCAGTCTCGCCGGGATGAAGACCCAGTACTTC
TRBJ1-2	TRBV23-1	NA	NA	CASSFGPNYGYTF	TGCGCCAGCAGTTTTGGTCCTAACTATGGCTACACCTTC
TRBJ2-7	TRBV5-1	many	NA	CASSLGDGTYEQYF	TGCGCCAGCAGCTTGGGGGACGGGACCTACGAGCAGTACTTC
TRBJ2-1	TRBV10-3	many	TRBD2	CAINPGGLNHRTYNEQFF	TGTGCCATCAACCCCGGGGGACTAAATCACCGAACCTACAATGAGCAGTTCTTC
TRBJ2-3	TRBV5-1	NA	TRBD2	CASNREQAGVGTDTQYF	TGCGCCAGCAACCGAGAACAAGCGGGAGTGGGCACAGATACGCAGTATTTT
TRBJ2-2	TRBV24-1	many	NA	CATEFSRNTGELFF	TGTGCCACCGAGTTTAGCAGGAACACCGGGGAGCTGTTTTTT
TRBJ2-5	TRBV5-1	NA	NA	CASSLALGELETQYF	TGCGCCAGCAGCTTGGCCTTGGGGGAGCTAGAGACCCAGTACTTC
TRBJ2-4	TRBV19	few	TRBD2	CASSIREGPDIQYF	TGTGCCAGTAGTATACGGGAGGGCCCGGACATTCAGTACTTC
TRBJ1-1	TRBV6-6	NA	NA	CASSFPTTGEAFF	TGTGCCAGCAGTTTCCCGACGACAGGTGAAGCTTTCTTT
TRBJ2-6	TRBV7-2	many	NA	CASRLRVSGANVLTF	TGTGCCAGCAGACTCAGGGTGTCTGGGGCCAACGTCCTGACTTTC
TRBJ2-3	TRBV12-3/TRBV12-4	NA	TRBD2	CASSLSGTRGDTQYF	TGTGCCAGCAGTCTTAGCGGGACTCGGGGAGATACGCAGTATTTT
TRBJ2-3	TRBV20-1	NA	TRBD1	CSAITPDRGLTDTQYF	TGCAGTGCTATCACGCCTGACAGGGGGCTCACAGATACGCAGTATTTT
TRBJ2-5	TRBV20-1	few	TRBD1	CSAPKGGTGVRTQYF	TGCAGTGCTCCCAAGGGGGGGACAGGGGTTAGGACCCAGTACTTC
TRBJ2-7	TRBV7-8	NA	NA	CASSPDLITYEQYF	TGTGCCAGCAGCCCGGACTTGATTACGTACGAGCAGTACTTC
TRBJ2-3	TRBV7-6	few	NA	CASRPRDGADTQYF	TGTGCCAGCCGACCCCGGGACGGGGCAGATACGCAGTATTTT
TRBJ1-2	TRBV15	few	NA	CATSRDSGYTF	TGTGCCACCAGCAGAGATAGCGGCTACACCTTC
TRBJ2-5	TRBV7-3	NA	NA	CASSYSAGPQETQYF	TGTGCCAGCAGCTACTCCGCGGGGCCCCAAGAGACCCAGTACTTC
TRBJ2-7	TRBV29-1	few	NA	CSVRGAGLHEQYF	TGCAGCGTGCGGGGAGCGGGCCTTCACGAGCAGTACTTC
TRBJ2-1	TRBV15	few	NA	CATSRVMAGGLGEQFF	TGTGCCACCAGCAGAGTGATGGCCGGGGGGCTTGGTGAGCAGTTCTTC